This T cell receptor beta chain comes out of a study of human T cells and chemical hapten exposure. In TCRdb, the 5' RACE reads were re-called with MiXCR into one record per CDR3 protein. Of under 150,000 distinct CDR3 sequences in the sample, around a fifth are singletons; the top ten hold about 3%. About this clonotype itself: Antigen specificity is unknown.

Total RNA extraction was carried out from unfractionated whole blood. Study observations and caveats: The study found that DPC sensitization did not change TCRs above 1 in 1000 frequency.

The receptor's source is a human donor in good health.

The CDR3 sequence: CASSFGGARTVEAFF. DNA of the CDR3: TGTGCCAGCAGTTTTGGGGGCGCCCGGACGGTTGAAGCTTTCTTT. The rearrangement uses TRBV28 and TRBJ1-1; TRBD1 might be the D (6 bases). The CDR3 covers 15 residues. With 3 bases removed from V and 7 bases from J, the gap between germline ends came to 18 bases. CDR1 is MDHEN, CDR2 SYDVKM, per germline. Combining the CDR3 with reference TRBV28 and TRBJ1-1 gives the whole variable domain DVKVTQSSRYLVKRTGEKVFLECVQDMDHENMFWYRQDPGLGLRLIYFSYDVKMKEKGDIPEGYSVSREKKERFSLILESASTNQTSMYLCASSFGGARTVEAFFGQGTRLTVV.